This T cell receptor beta chain was sequenced for a study of blood T cell repertoires in COVID-19. Study summary: COVID-19 samples, acute and convalescent, were from the United States, Italy and Spain. From T cells, B-cell-depleted T cells, or PBMCs came the material, which was cDNA or gDNA.

Those enrolled in Seattle joined during active infection and were followed longitudinally afterward. Authors' methods: Nucleated cell number was recorded as an estimate derived from reference gene primer amplification. Assay used: immunoSEQ multiplex PCR; TCRdb lists only in-frame clones, some missing. That table supplies the V and J calls and clone size; D and trimming were determined from the DNA. The data contain over 65,000 clones, 70% to 90% of them singletons. Sequenced material: peripheral blood. The TCR comes from a man at least 80 years old with COVID-19, enrolled during active disease.

CDR3 nucleotide sequence: TGTGCCAGTACCGAACCTTCTAGACAGGGTGACTATGGCTACACCTTC. Amino acids: CASTEPSRQGDYGYTF. V gene TRBV19 combines with J gene TRBJ1-2; TRBD1 aligns across 7 bases. The CDR3 loop spans 16 amino acids. Germline assignment: CDR1 LNHDA and CDR2 SQIVND (reference sequence). V dropped 7 bases and J dropped 3; count of bases not matched to a gene: 14.